The clone carrying this TCR beta chain has just a few counts. This entry is derived from a study of T cell responses to AZD1222 COVID-19 vaccine. Sequenced by immunoSEQ multiplex PCR; TCRdb stores in-frame clones only, minus some. The sample lists 100,000 to 120,000 clones; around 90% were seen once. Sample: peripheral blood, taken on day 0 of MenACWY control vaccination. This receptor was obtained from an adult in good health.

The CDR3 DNA is TGTGCCAGCAGCTTATACAGTCATGAGCAGTTCTTC. It codes for CASSLYSHEQFF. The chain employs TRBV11-2 and TRBJ2-1; D is unresolved. The V gene lost 2 bases and the J gene lost 8 bases, with 7 bases spanning the gap. Germline loops: CDR1 SGHAT, CDR2 FQNNGV. CDR3 length equals 12 residues. The full variable domain, in which reference TRBV11-2 and TRBJ2-1 provide the parts outside the CDR3, is EAGVAQSPRYKIIEKRQSVAFWCNPISGHATLYWYQQILGQGPKLLIQFQNNGVVDDSQLPKDRFSAERLKGVDSTLKIQPAKLEDSAVYLCASSLYSHEQFFGPGTRLTVL.